This T cell receptor beta chain was sequenced in a study of cytotoxic CD8 clonotypes in ibrutinib-treated CLL. Background on the study: Mean per-sample yields comprised around 280,000 productive templates and tens of thousands of productive rearrangements. Study-level points and caveats: For progressing versus sustained-remission patients, sampling times were not the same. Public clonotypes, an uncommon group, contracted or remained stable on treatment. Relative to age-matched healthy donors, clonality at baseline was higher, and it tracked circulating CD8+ T-cell counts.

Sequenced by immunoSEQ multiplex PCR; TCRdb stores in-frame clones only, minus some. The sample records about 140,000 clones, less than 95% being singletons. V lost 6 bases and J lost 8; bases outside the gene matches: 9. The CDR3 length is 15 residues. Germline V gives CDR1 LNHDA, CDR2 SQIVND (reference sequence). Points on this clone: Its specificity is unknown.

The rearrangement uses TRBV19 and TRBJ2-1, with 11 bases matching TRBD2. Sequencing was performed on PBMCs, taken after 12 months of ibrutinib treatment. The receptor was derived from a human donor with chronic lymphocytic leukemia. In nucleotides, the CDR3 is TGTGCCAGTAGCCACCTACTAGCGGGAGAGGATGAGCAGTTCTTC. Amino acid sequence: CASSHLLAGEDEQFF.